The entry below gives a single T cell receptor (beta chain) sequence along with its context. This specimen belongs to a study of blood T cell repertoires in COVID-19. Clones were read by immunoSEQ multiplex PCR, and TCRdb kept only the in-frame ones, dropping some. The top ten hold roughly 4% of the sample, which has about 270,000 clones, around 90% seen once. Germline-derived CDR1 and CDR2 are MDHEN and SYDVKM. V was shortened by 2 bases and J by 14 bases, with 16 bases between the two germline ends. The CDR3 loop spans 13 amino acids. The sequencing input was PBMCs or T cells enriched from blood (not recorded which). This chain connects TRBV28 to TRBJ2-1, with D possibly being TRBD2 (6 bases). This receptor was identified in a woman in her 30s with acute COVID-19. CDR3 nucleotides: TGTGCCAGCAGTTTAGATCTAGCGCGGGAAGAGTTCTTC. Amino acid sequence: CASSLDLAREEFF.